A selection of T cell receptor beta chains follows, all from one sample in a study of shared clonotypes between healthy human individuals. Only in-frame clones appear in the TCRdb table, and some are missing; sequencing was by immunoSEQ multiplex PCR. The data hold over a million clones, with approximately 97% observed a single time. The specimen was naive CD4+ T cells sorted from blood. Source of these receptors: a man aged 25 to 40 in good health. Both conserved end residues are part of each CDR3. A D gene is named only where the DNA matches it firmly. Only some rows state a clone size, as once, few, many or a class for expanded clones.

TRBV19	TRBD2	TRBJ2-7	-	TGTGCCAGTAGCCCCGGGACTAGCGGGAGGTCCTCCTACGAGCAGTACTTC	CASSPGTSGRSSYEQYF
TRBV2	-	TRBJ2-5	-	TGTGCCACCACTGGCGGGACCTACCAAGAGACCCAGTACTTC	CATTGGTYQETQYF
TRBV7-2	TRBD2	TRBJ2-1	-	TGTGCCAGCAGCTTAGCGCGCGCAGAGGGACTAGCGGGAGGGCAGTTCTTC	CASSLARAEGLAGGQFF
TRBV6-4	TRBD2	TRBJ2-3	-	TGTGCCAGCAGCTTAGCGGGTAGCACAGATACGCAGTATTTT	CASSLAGSTDTQYF
TRBV27	TRBD2	TRBJ2-1	-	TGTGCCAGCAGTGGGAGCGGGAGTGTTTACAATGAGCAGTTCTTC	CASSGSGSVYNEQFF
TRBV6-1	-	TRBJ1-2	-	TGTGCCAGCAGTGAAAGAACAGAAGCCCTTGGCTACACCTTC	CASSERTEALGYTF
TRBV5-8	-	TRBJ1-5	-	TGTGCCAGCAGCTCCTTTAGTAGCAATCAGCCCCAGCATTTT	CASSSFSSNQPQHF
TRBV5-6	TRBD1	TRBJ1-5	-	TGTGCCAGCAGCACCTCCGGGACAGGGGCTTCCCAGCCCCAGCATTTT	CASSTSGTGASQPQHF
TRBV5-6	-	TRBJ2-3	-	TGTGCCAGCAGCCCCGAGGGAGTTTTATTGACAGATACGCAGTATTTT	CASSPEGVLLTDTQYF
TRBV19	TRBD1	TRBJ1-2	-	TGTGCCAGTGGGACAGGGAATGGCTACACCTTC	CASGTGNGYTF
TRBV10-2	TRBD2	TRBJ2-7	-	TGCGCCAGCAGTGGGACTAGCGGGAGAGGGGGACACTACGAGCAGTACTTC	CASSGTSGRGGHYEQYF
TRBV19	-	TRBJ2-3	-	TGTGCCAGTAACCGGAGGGCAGGGAGCACAGATACGCAGTATTTT	CASNRRAGSTDTQYF
TRBV18	TRBD1	TRBJ1-5	-	TGTGCCAGCTCCGGGGGGACAGATAGCAATCAGCCCCAGCATTTT	CASSGGTDSNQPQHF
TRBV7-9	TRBD1	TRBJ1-5	-	TGTGCCAGCAGCCAATTCGTCGGGACAGGGTTTGTTCCCCAGCATTTT	CASSQFVGTGFVPQHF
TRBV12-5	TRBD1	TRBJ1-3	once	TGTGCTAGTGGTTTTTTGGACAGGAACTCCTCTGGAAACACCATATATTTT	CASGFLDRNSSGNTIYF
TRBV7-8	TRBD2	TRBJ2-4	-	TGTGCCAGCAGCTTAGGTCCGGGACTAGCGGGAGAATTTGAAAACATTCAGTACTTC	CASSLGPGLAGEFENIQYF
TRBV9	-	TRBJ2-5	-	TGTGCCAGCAGCGTAGCTACGGGCAGGTCCCAAGAGACCCAGTACTTC	CASSVATGRSQETQYF
TRBV4-3	TRBD1	TRBJ1-3	-	TGCGCCAGCAGCCAAGATTTTTCAGGGGGCGCCTCTGGAAACACCATATATTTT	CASSQDFSGGASGNTIYF
TRBV15	TRBD1	TRBJ1-4	-	TGTGCCACCAGCAGACGGACAGGGGGCATAGGAAAACTGTTTTTT	CATSRRTGGIGKLFF
TRBV6-5	TRBD1	TRBJ2-1	-	TGTGCCAGCAGGGGACAGGGGATCTACAATGAGCAGTTCTTC	CASRGQGIYNEQFF
TRBV10-3	TRBD2	TRBJ2-3	once	TGTGCCATCAGCCCTAGCGGGAGGCAGGGAGATACGCAGTATTTT	CAISPSGRQGDTQYF
TRBV9	-	TRBJ2-3	-	TGTGCCAGCAGCGCGGGATTTGGGCGGGATACAGATACGCAGTATTTT	CASSAGFGRDTDTQYF
TRBV19	-	TRBJ2-3	-	TGTGCCAGTAGTATAAAACGTCCTCCAGATACGCAGTATTTT	CASSIKRPPDTQYF
TRBV28	-	TRBJ2-4	-	TGTGCCAGCAGCCTCCTAGTGGGATCGTTAGGTGTGGGGGCCAAAAACATTCAGTACTTC	CASSLLVGSLGVGAKNIQYF
TRBV30	-	TRBJ1-5	-	TGTGCCTGGAGTGTAACGGGGGGGTCAGGACAGCCCCAGCATTTT	CAWSVTGGSGQPQHF
TRBV25-1	TRBD1	TRBJ1-2	-	TGTGCCAGCAGTGGAGACAGGGGAGATGGCTACACCTTC	CASSGDRGDGYTF
TRBV6-5	TRBD1	TRBJ1-1	-	TGTGCCAGCAGTTACCGACAGGGGAGCACTGAAGCTTTCTTT	CASSYRQGSTEAFF
TRBV10-3	-	TRBJ2-3	-	TGTGCCATCAGTGAGTCGTGGGATACGCAGTATTTT	CAISESWDTQYF
TRBV28	-	TRBJ1-5	-	TGTGCCAGCAGCGGGCCAGGGGATACTCAGCCCCAGCATTTT	CASSGPGDTQPQHF
TRBV6-1	-	TRBJ2-7	-	TGTGCCAGCAGTGCGGGCAGACTGAGCTCCTACGAGCAGTACTTC	CASSAGRLSSYEQYF
TRBV2	-	TRBJ2-2	-	TGTGCCAACGGGGGCGGGGTTACCGGGGAGCTGTTTTTT	CANGGGVTGELFF
TRBV27	TRBD2	TRBJ2-1	-	TGTGCCAGCAGCACGCTAGCGGGACCCGTTTTACGGTACAATGAGCAGTTCTTC	CASSTLAGPVLRYNEQFF
TRBV4-1	-	TRBJ1-2	-	TGCGCCAGCAGCCAAGAAGTTAGGGTCGGCTACACCTTC	CASSQEVRVGYTF
TRBV27	-	TRBJ2-7	-	TGTGCCAGCAGCTCACAGGCGACCCTTCCCTACGAGCAGTACTTC	CASSSQATLPYEQYF